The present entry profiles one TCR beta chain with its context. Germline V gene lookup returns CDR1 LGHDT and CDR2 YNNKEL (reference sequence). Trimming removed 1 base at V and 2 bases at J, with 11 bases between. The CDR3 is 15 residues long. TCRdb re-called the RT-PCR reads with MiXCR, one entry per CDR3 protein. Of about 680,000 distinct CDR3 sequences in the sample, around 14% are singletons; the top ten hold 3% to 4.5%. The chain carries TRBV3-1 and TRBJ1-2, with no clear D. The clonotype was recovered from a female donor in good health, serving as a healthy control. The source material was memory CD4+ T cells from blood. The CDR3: CASSQGVSGNYGYTF. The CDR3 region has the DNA TGTGCCAGCAGCCAAGGAGTGAGCGGGAACTATGGCTACACCTTC.